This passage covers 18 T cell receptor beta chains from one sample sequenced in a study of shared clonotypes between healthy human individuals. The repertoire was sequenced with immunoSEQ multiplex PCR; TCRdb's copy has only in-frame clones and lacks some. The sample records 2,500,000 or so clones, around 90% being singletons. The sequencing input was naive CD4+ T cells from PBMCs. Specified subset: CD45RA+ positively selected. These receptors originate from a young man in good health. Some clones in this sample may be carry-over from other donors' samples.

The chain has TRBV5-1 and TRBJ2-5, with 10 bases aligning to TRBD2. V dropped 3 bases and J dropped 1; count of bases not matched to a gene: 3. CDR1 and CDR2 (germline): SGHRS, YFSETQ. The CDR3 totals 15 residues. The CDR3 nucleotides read TGCGCCAGCAGCTGGGGGACTAGCGTCCAAGAGACCCAGTACTTC. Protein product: CASSWGTSVQETQYF.

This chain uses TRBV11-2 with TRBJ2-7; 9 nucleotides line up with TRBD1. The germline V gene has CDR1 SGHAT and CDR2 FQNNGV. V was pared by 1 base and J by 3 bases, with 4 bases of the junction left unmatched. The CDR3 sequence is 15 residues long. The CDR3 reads CASSLALGQGYEQYF. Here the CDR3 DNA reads TGTGCCAGCAGCTTAGCGTTGGGACAGGGCTACGAGCAGTACTTC. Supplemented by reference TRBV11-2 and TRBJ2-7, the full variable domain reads EAGVAQSPRYKIIEKRQSVAFWCNPISGHATLYWYQQILGQGPKLLIQFQNNGVVDDSQLPKDRFSAERLKGVDSTLKIQPAKLEDSAVYLCASSLALGQGYEQYFGPGTRLTVT.

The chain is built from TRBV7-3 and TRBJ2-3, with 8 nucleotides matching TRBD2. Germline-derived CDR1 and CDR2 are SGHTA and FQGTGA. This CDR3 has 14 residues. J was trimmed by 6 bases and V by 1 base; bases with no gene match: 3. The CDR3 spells CASSLMQRGDTQYF. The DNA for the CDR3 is TGTGCCAGCAGCTTAATGCAGCGGGGGGATACGCAGTATTTT.

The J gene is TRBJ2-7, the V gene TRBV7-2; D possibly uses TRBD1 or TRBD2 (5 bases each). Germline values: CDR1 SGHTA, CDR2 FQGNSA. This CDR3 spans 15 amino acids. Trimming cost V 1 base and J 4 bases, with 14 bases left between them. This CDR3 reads CASSLGAGPGYEQYF. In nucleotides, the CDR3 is TGTGCCAGCAGCTTAGGGGCGGGCCCAGGGTACGAGCAGTACTTC.

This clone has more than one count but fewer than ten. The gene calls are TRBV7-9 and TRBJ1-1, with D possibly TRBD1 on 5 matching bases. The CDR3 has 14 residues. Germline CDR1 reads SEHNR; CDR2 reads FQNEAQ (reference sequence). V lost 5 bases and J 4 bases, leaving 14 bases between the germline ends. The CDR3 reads CASSTRQGGTEAFF. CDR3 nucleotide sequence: TGTGCCAGCAGCACCCGCCAGGGAGGCACTGAAGCTTTCTTT.

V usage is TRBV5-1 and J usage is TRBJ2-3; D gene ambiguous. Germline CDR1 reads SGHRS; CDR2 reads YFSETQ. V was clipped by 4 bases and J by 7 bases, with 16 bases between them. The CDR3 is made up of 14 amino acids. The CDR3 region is CASSPNSDVNTQYF. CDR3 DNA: TGCGCCAGCAGCCCAAATTCGGACGTTAATACGCAGTATTTT. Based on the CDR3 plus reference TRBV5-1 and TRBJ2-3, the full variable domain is KAGVTQTPRYLIKTRGQQVTLSCSPISGHRSVSWYQQTPGQGLQFLFEYFSETQRNKGNFPGRFSGRQFSNSRSEMNVSTLELGDSALYLCASSPNSDVNTQYFGPGTRLTVL.

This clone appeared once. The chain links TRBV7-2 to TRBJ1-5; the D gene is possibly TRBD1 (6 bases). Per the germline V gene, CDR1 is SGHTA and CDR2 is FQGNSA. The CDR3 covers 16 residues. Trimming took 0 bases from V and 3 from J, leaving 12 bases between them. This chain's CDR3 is CASSLAADRHNQPQHF. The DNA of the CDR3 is TGTGCCAGCAGCTTAGCGGCGGACAGACACAATCAGCCCCAGCATTTT.

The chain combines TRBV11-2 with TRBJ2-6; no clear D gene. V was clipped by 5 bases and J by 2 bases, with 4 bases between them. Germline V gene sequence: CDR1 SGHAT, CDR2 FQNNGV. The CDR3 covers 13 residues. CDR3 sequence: CASSVAGANVLTF. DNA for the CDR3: TGTGCCAGCAGCGTAGCTGGGGCCAACGTCCTGACTTTC.

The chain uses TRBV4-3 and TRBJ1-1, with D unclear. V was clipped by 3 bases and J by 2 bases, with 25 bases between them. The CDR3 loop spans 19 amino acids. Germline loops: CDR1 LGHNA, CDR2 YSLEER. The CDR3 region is CASSHYLATKGRRNTEAFF. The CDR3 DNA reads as TGCGCCAGCAGCCACTATCTGGCAACTAAGGGAAGGCGAAACACTGAAGCTTTCTTT.

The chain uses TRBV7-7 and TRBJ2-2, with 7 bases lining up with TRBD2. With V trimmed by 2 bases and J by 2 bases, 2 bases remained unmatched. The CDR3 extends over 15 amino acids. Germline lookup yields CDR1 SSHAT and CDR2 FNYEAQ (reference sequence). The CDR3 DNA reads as TGTGCCAGCAGCTTACTAGCGGTTAACACCGGGGAGCTGTTTTTT. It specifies CASSLLAVNTGELFF.

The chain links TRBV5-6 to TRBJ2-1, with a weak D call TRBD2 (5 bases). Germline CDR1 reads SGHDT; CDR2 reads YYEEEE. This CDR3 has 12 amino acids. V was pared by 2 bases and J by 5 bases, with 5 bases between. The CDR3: CASSFGDNEQFF. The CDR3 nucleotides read TGTGCCAGCAGCTTCGGGGACAATGAGCAGTTCTTC.

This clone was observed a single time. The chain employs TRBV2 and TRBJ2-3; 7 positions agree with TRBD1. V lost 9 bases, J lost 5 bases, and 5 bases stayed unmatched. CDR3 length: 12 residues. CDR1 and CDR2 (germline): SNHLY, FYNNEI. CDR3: CARTGLGDTQYF. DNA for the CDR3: TGTGCCAGGACAGGGTTGGGAGATACGCAGTATTTT.

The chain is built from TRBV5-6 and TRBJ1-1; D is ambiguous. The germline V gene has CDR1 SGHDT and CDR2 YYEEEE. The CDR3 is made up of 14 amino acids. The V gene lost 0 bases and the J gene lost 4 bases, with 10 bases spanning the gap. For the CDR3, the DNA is TGTGCCAGCAGCTTGGGGGGTTTGGGCACTGAAGCTTTCTTT. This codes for CASSLGGLGTEAFF.

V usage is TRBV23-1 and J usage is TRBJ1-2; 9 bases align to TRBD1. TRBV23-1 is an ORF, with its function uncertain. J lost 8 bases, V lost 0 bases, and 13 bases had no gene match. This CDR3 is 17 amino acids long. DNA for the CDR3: TGCGCCAGCAGTCAATCGAACAGGGGGCGGCCCGGCGTCGGCTACACCTTC. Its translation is CASSQSNRGRPGVGYTF.

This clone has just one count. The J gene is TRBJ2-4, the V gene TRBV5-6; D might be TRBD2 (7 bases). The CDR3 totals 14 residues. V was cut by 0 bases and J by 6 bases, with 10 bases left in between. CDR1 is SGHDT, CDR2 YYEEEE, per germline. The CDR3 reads CASSLGAGANIQYF. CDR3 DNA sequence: TGTGCCAGCAGCTTGGGCGCGGGGGCAAACATTCAGTACTTC.

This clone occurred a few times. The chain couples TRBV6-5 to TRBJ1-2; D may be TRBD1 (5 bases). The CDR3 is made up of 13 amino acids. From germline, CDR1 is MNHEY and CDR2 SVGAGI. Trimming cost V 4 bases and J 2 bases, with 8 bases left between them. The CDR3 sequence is CASSFSGNYGYTF. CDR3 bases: TGTGCCAGCAGTTTTTCAGGGAACTATGGCTACACCTTC.

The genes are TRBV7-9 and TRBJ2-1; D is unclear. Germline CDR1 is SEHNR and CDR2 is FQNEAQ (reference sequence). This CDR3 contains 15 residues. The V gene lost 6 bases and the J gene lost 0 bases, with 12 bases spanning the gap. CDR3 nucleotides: TGTGCCAGCAGGTCAAGCCGGAGCTCCTACAATGAGCAGTTCTTC. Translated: CASRSSRSSYNEQFF.

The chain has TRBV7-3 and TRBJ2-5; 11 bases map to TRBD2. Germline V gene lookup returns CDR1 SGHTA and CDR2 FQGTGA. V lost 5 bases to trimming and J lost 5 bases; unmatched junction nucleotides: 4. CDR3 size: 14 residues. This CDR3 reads CASSRGTSGETQYF. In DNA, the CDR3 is TGTGCCAGCAGCCGGGGGACTAGCGGCGAGACCCAGTACTTC.